This TCR beta chain was recorded in a study of pediatric ulcerative colitis (dated by TCRdb to the late 2010s). Regarding the research as a whole: Pancolitis was present in several ulcerative colitis patients and left-sided colitis in two, and histology consistent with ulcerative colitis was found in all of these patients. About nine newly diagnosed, treatment-naive pediatric ulcerative colitis patients and a handful of non-IBD control children each provided paired blood and rectal samples. Using the Pediatric Ulcerative Colitis Activity Index, two patients were classed as having mild disease, several as having moderate disease and three as having acute severe colitis.

General study outcomes and caveats: For technical reasons, the blood samples of a couple of patients yielded substantially fewer templates, so those samples were excluded from the blood-rectal overlap analysis. Because the repertoires came from total lymphocyte DNA, rare subsets such as regulatory T cells may have patterns that are not reflected. A couple of rectal CDR3 clonotypes were detected in all ulcerative colitis patients and were not detected in any of the controls. With only a few individuals, the healthy control group was small. Clonal overlap between a subject's own blood and rectum was significantly greater in ulcerative colitis patients than in controls, which suggests more T cell trafficking to inflamed tissue. Features of the rectal repertoire distinguished controls, mild-moderate colitis patients and acute severe colitis patients, and in acute severe colitis rectal diversity was lower because of clonal expansions.

Concerning this clone: Its antigen is still unknown. One base away there is no much larger clone; base qualities are not given.

Rearranged CDR3 beta regions were amplified from genomic DNA with multiplex V and J primers using the immunoSEQ TRB Survey service. Survey-level sequencing depth of up to 500,000 reads per sample was used to keep depth equal across samples. The libraries were purified, combined into pools and sequenced with Illumina technology. In the source study's methods: Productive clonality, sample overlap, pairwise scatters, CDR3 beta length, V/D/J gene usage and productiveness were all assessed with the immunoSEQ online tools. Calculated diversity was defined as the number of unique rearrangements divided by total templates, multiplied by 100, and Shannon and Simpson indices were computed as well. Z-score normalized data were analyzed by principal component analysis with the R prcomp function and the ggbiplot package. Morisita's index was used to measure clonal overlap between blood and rectum within each subject. What TCRdb holds here is the immuneACCESS table cut down to in-frame rearrangements. Part of the clones is not present; checked against another copy, under half of the missing clones reflect an unresolved V gene, and the others are unexplained. The DNA was the basis for D and trimming; V, J and clone size are from that table. The sample has 50,000 to 65,000 clones on record, 86% of them singletons. Roughly 3% of the sample is taken by the ten largest.

From cysteine to phenylalanine, the CDR3 is 16 amino acids long. Left in the record is the CDR3 DNA by itself, 48 bases read in frame from the first base. The CDR1 and CDR2 encoded by the germline V gene (reference sequence) are LNHDA and SQIVND. Trimming takes 1 base off V and 1 base off J; junction bases not matched to a gene: 6. Before the diagnostic colonoscopy, none of the ulcerative colitis patients had been given immunosuppressive medication. Blood was sampled at the same time as the colonoscopy. The Wizard kit (Promega) was used to extract genomic DNA from the blood and intestinal samples. The V and J segments used are TRBV19 and TRBJ2-7; 8 bases in the middle match TRBD2. This TCR was sampled from a boy aged 5-17 years with severe ulcerative colitis. Sequencing was done on a sample of blood. The bases read TGTGCCAGTAGTATAGGTTCGCTAGCGGGTTCCTACGAGCAGTACTTC. Its translation reads: CASSIGSLAGSYEQYF.